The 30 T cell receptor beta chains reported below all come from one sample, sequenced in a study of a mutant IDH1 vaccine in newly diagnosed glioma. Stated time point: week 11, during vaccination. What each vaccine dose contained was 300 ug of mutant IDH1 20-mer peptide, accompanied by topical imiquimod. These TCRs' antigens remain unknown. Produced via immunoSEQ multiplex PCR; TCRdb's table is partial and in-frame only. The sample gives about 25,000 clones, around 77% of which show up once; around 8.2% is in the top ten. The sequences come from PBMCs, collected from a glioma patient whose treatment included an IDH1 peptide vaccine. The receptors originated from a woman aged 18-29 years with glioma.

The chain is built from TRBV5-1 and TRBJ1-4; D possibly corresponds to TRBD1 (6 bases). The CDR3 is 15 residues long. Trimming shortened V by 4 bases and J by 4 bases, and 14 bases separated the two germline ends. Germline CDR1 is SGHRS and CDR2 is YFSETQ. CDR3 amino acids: CASSPHGTYNEKLFF. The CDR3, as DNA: TGCGCCAGCAGCCCGCATGGGACATATAATGAAAAACTGTTTTTT.

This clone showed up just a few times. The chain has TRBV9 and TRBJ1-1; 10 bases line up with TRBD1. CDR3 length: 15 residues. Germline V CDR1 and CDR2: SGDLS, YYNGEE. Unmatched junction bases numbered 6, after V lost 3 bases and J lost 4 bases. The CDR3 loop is CASSGGQGRSTEAFF. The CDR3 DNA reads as TGTGCCAGCAGCGGGGGACAGGGGAGGAGCACTGAAGCTTTCTTT.

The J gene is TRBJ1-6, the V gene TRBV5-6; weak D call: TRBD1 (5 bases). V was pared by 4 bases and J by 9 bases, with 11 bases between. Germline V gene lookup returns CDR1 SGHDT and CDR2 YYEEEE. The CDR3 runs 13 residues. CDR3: CASSGRGVSPLHF. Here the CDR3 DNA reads TGTGCCAGCAGCGGAAGGGGCGTTTCACCCCTCCACTTT.

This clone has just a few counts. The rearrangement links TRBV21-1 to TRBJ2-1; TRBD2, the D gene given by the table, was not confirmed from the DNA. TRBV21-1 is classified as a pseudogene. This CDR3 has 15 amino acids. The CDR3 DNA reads TGTGCCAGCAGCAAAGACCTAGCGGAGTCCAATGAGCAGTTCTTC. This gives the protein CASSKDLAESNEQFF.

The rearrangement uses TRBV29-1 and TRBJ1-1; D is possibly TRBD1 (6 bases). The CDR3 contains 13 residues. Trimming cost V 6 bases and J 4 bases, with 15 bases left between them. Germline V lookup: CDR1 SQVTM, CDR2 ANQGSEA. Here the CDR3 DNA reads TGCAGCGTCTCACAGGGCTGGGGCACTGAAGCTTTCTTT. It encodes CSVSQGWGTEAFF.

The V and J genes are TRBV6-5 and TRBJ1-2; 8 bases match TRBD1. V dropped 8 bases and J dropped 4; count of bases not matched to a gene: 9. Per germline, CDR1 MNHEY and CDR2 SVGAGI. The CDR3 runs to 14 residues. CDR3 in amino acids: CASASQGAGYGYTF. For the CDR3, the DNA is TGTGCCAGCGCAAGTCAGGGGGCTGGCTATGGCTACACCTTC.

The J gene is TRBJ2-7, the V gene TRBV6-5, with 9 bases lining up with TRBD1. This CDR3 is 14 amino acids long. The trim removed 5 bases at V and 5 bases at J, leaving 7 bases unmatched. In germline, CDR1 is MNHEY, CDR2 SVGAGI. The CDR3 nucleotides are TGTGCCAGCAGTACTCTACGGACAGGGGACGAGCAGTACTTC. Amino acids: CASSTLRTGDEQYF.

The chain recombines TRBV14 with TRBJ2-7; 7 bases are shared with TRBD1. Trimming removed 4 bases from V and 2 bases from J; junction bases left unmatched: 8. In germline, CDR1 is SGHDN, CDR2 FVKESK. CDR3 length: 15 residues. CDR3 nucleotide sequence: TGTGCCAGCAGCCCGTCCGACAGGGTCGCCTACGAGCAGTACTTC. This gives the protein CASSPSDRVAYEQYF.

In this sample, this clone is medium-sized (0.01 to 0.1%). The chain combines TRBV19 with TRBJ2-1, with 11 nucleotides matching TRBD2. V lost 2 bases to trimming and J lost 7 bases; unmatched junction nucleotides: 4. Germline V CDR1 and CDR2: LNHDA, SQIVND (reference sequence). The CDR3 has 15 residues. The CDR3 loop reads CASSILAGGGNEQFF. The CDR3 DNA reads TGTGCCAGTAGTATACTAGCGGGGGGAGGGAATGAGCAGTTCTTC.

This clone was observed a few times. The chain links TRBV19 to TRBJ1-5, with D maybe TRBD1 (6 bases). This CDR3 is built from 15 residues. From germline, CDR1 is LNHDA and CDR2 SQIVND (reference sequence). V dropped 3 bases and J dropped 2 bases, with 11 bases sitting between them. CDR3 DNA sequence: TGTGCCAGTAGTATTCAACAGGGAGGCAATCAGCCCCAGCATTTT. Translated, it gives CASSIQQGGNQPQHF.

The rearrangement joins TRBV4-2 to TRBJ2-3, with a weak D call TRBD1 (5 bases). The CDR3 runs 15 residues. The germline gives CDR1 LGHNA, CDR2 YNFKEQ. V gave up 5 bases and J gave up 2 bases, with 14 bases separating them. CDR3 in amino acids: CASSGLTGYTDTQYF. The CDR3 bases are TGTGCCAGCAGCGGATTAACAGGATACACAGATACGCAGTATTTT.

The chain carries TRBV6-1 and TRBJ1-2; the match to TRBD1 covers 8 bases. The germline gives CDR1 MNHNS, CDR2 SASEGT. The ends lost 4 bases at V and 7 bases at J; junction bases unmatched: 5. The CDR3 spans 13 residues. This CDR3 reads CASSGQGTGGYTF. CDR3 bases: TGTGCCAGCAGTGGACAGGGGACGGGTGGCTACACCTTC.

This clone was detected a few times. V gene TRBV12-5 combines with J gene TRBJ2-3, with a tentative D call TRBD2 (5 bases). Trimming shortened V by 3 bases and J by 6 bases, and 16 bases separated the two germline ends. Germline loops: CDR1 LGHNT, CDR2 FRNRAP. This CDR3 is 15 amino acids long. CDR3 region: CASGLPKRQSDTQYF. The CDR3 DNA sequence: TGTGCTAGTGGTTTACCAAAGCGGCAAAGCGATACGCAGTATTTT.

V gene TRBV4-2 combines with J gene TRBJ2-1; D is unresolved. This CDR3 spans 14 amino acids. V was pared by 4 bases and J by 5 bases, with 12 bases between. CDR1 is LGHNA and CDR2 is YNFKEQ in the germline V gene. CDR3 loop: CASSRSGQNNEQFF. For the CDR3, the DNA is TGTGCCAGCAGCCGTTCTGGTCAAAACAATGAGCAGTTCTTC.

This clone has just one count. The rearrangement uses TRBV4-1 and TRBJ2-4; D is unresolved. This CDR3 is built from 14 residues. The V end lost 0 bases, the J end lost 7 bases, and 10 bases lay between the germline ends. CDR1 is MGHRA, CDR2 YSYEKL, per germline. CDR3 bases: TGCGCCAGCAGCCAAGATGGACCCCCCAACATTCAGTACTTC. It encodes CASSQDGPPNIQYF.

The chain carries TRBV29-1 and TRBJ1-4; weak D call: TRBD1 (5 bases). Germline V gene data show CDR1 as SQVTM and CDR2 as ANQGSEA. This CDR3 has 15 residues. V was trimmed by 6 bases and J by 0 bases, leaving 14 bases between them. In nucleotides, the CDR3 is TGCAGCGTCCTGGGGACGTTTGCAACTAATGAAAAACTGTTTTTT. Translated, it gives CSVLGTFATNEKLFF.

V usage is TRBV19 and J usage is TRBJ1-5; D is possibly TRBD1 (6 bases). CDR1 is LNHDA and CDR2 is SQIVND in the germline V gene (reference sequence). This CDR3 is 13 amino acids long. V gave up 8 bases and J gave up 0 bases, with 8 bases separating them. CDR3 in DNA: TGTGCCAGTTTGGACAGTAGCAATCAGCCCCAGCATTTT. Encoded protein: CASLDSSNQPQHF.

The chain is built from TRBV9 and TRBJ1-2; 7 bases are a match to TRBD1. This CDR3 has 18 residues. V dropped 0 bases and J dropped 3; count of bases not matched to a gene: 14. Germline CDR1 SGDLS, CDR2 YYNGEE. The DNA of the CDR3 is TGTGCCAGCAGCGTAGATAGTGGGGGAAGGGGGCTAGACTATGGCTACACCTTC. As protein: CASSVDSGGRGLDYGYTF.

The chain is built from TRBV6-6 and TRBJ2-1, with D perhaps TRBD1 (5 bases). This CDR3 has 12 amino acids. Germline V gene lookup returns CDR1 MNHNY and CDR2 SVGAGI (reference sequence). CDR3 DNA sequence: TGTGCGTCAGGGTCTTATTACAATGAGCAGTTCTTC. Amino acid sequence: CASGSYYNEQFF.

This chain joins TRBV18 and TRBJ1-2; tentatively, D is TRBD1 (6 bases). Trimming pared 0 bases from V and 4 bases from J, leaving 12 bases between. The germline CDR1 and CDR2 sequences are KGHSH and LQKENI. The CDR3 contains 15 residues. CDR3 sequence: CASSPPERGSYGYTF. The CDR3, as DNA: TGTGCCAGCTCACCACCGGAAAGGGGGAGCTATGGCTACACCTTC.

CDR3 amino acids: CAWSVSRNEQFF. The CDR3 bases are TGTGCCTGGAGTGTAAGTAGGAATGAGCAGTTCTTC. The rearrangement joins TRBV30 to TRBJ2-1; unclear D gene. Germline V CDR1 and CDR2: GTSNPN, SVGIG (reference sequence). Trimming stripped 0 bases from V and 7 bases from J, with 7 bases between. The CDR3 runs 12 residues.

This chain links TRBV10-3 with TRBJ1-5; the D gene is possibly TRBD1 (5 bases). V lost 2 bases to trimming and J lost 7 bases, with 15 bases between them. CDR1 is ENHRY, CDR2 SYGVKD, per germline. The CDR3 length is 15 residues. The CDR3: CAISEGAGKRQPQHF. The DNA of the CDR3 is TGTGCCATCAGTGAGGGGGCAGGGAAAAGGCAGCCCCAGCATTTT.

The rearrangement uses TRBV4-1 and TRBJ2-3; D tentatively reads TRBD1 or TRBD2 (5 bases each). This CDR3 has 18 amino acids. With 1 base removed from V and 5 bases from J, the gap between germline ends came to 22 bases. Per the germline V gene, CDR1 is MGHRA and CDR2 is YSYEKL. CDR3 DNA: TGCGCCAGCAGCCAAGGGGGCTTGCGGGCCCCCAGAGGAGATACGCAGTATTTT. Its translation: CASSQGGLRAPRGDTQYF.

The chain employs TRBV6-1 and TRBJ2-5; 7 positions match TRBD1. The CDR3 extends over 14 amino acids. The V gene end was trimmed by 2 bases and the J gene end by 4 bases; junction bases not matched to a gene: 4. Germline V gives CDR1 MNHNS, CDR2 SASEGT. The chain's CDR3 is CASSERRTGETQYF. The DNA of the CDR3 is TGTGCCAGCAGTGAAAGAAGGACAGGAGAGACCCAGTACTTC.

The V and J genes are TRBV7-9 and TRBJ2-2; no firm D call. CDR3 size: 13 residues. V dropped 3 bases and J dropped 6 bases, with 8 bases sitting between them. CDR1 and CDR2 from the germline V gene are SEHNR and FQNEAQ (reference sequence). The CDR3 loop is CASSFEIAGELFF. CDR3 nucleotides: TGTGCCAGCAGCTTCGAGATCGCCGGGGAGCTGTTTTTT.

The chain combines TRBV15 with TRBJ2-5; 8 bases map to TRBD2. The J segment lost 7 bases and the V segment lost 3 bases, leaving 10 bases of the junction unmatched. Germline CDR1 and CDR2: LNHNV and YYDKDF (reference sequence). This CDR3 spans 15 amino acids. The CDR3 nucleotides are TGTGCCACCAGCAGGATTCCCGGGACTAGTGGGACCCAGTACTTC. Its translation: CATSRIPGTSGTQYF.

The chain's CDR3 is CASSQWGRDDGYTF. In DNA form, the CDR3 reads TGTGCCAGCAGTCAGTGGGGTAGGGACGATGGCTACACCTTC. V gene TRBV6-6 combines with J gene TRBJ1-2; D is perhaps TRBD1 (5 bases). CDR1 and CDR2 (germline): MNHNY, SVGAGI (reference sequence). The germline V and J ends were trimmed by 5 bases and 6 bases, with 16 bases remaining between them. This CDR3 is 14 amino acids long.

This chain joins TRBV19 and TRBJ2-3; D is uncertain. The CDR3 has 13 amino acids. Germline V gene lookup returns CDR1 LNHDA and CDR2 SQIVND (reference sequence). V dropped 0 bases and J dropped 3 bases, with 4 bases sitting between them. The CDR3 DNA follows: TGTGCCAGTAGTATAGATCCTACAGATACGCAGTATTTT. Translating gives CASSIDPTDTQYF.

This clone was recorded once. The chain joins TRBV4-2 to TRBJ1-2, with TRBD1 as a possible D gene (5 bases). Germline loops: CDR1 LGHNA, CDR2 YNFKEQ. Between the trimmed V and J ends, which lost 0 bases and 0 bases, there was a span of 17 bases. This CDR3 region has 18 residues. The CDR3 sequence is CASSQDATAYPTNYGYTF. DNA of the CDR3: TGTGCCAGCAGCCAAGATGCGACAGCCTATCCAACTAACTATGGCTACACCTTC.

CDR3 coding DNA: TGTGCCACCAGCACCCGGGACAGGAGAGATCAGCCCCAGCATTTT. Protein: CATSTRDRRDQPQHF. The rearrangement links TRBV15 to TRBJ1-5, with 8 bases aligning to TRBD1. The J segment lost 5 bases and the V segment lost 4 bases, leaving 7 bases of the junction unmatched. Looked up from germline, CDR1 is LNHNV and CDR2 is YYDKDF (reference sequence). The CDR3 is 15 amino acids.